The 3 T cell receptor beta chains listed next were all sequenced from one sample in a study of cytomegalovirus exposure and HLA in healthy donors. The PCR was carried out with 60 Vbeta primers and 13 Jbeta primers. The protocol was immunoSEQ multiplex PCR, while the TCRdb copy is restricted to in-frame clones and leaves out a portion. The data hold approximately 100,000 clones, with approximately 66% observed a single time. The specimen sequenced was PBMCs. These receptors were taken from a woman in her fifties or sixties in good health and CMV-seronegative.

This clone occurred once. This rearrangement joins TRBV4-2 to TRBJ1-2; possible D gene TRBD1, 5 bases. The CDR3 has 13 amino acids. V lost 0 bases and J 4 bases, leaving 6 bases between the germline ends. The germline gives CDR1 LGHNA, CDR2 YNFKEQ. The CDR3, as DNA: TGTGCCAGCAGCCAAGAAACAGGCTATGGCTACACCTTC. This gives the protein CASSQETGYGYTF.

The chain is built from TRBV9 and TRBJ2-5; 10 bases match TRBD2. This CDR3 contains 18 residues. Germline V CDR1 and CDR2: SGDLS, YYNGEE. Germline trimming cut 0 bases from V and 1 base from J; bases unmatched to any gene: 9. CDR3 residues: CASSVGTSGTGPQETQYF. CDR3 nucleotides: TGTGCCAGCAGCGTAGGGACTAGCGGAACGGGCCCCCAAGAGACCCAGTACTTC. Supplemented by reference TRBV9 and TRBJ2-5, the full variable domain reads DSGVTQTPKHLITATGQRVTLRCSPRSGDLSVYWYQQSLDQGLQFLIQYYNGEERAKGNILERFSAQQFPDLHSELNLSSLELGDSALYFCASSVGTSGTGPQETQYFGPGTRLLVL.

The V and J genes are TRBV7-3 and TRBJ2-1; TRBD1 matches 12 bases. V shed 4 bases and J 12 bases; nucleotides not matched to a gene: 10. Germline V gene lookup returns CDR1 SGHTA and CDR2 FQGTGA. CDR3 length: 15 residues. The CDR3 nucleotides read TGTGCCAGCAGCTCCTCCGGGACAGGGGGCCAGGGGCAGTTCTTC. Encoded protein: CASSSSGTGGQGQFF.